The source of this T cell receptor (beta chain) is a study of T cells after yellow fever vaccination. As regards this clonotype: Its antigen is unidentified.

A process of 5'RACE template switching, which added a universal primer site and UMIs, was used to make TCR cDNA. TCRdb recomputed calls from the 5' RACE reads with MiXCR, one row per CDR3 protein. The table includes roughly 170,000 distinct CDR3 sequences, around 9% detected once. The CDR3 sequence is 16 residues long. Per germline, CDR1 SEHNR and CDR2 FQNEAQ (reference sequence). Trimming removed 6 bases from V and 6 bases from J, with 20 bases in between. Study-level points and caveats: Only a small proportion of the clonotypes turned up in both the CD4 and the CD8 compartments, likely arising from convergent recombination. Abundant bulk-derived clonotypes could contaminate FACS-sorted repertoires. Post-booster repertoires again held most primary-vaccination clones (around 95% CD4, 85% to 90% CD8).

The sequence was obtained from a man aged 18 to 35 who received the YFV17D yellow fever vaccine. The chain uses TRBV7-9 and TRBJ2-2, with a tentative D call TRBD1 (5 bases). Source: CD8+ T cells sorted from PBMCs, taken 45 days after the yellow fever booster vaccination. CDR3 in DNA: TGTGCCAGCAGGCAAATTCTAGGGGCGAGGTCCGGGGAGCTGTTTTTT. It encodes CASRQILGARSGELFF.